This TCR beta chain was sequenced during a study of cytomegalovirus exposure and HLA in healthy donors. Study details: For the roughly 400 genotyped donors, about 81% fell within the Caucasian-associated ancestry cluster.

This clone is a singleton in its sample. Its antigen is as yet unknown. This CDR3 has 14 amino acids. The V gene's germline CDR1 is SEHNR and CDR2 FQNEAQ (reference sequence). The ends lost 1 base at V and 6 bases at J; junction bases unmatched: 4. Study results and limitations: Among CMV-associated TCR beta chains, most appeared HLA-restricted in a later analysis.

With 60 Vbeta and 13 Jbeta primers, the PCR was carried out. The assay was immunoSEQ multiplex PCR, and TCRdb's table has in-frame clones only and misses some. The data contain 150,000 to 200,000 clones, roughly 77% of them singletons. This TCR was sampled from a male donor in good health and CMV-seropositive. Material: PBMCs. This chain links TRBV7-9 with TRBJ1-2, with 8 positions matching TRBD1. The chain's CDR3 is CASSLGQGRDGYTF. The CDR3 DNA sequence: TGTGCCAGCAGCTTAGGACAGGGGCGTGATGGCTACACCTTC.